This TCR beta chain was retrieved from a study of T cell clonotyping in hematopoietic cell transplantation. The study, taken as a whole, reports: Few recipient clonotypes overlapped donors; over 95% were de novo at given depth. Recipient TCR diversity dropped after transplant; expanded clonotypes rose from day 30 to 180. Broader posttransplant TCR repertoire diversity was predicted by graft donor and pretransplant recipient Inverse Simpson Index values.

Blood collection times were about day -28 and days 30, 100, 180 posttransplant. TCRdb keeps only in-frame clones here, not all; method: immunoSEQ multiplex PCR. Here the sample spans approximately 550 clones, 90% to 96% being singletons. As for this clone: What it recognizes is unknown.

This CDR3 has 13 residues. Germline V CDR1 and CDR2: LNHDA, SQIVND (reference sequence). Trimming shortened V by 4 bases and J by 6 bases, and 7 bases separated the two germline ends. The TCR was taken from a female patient aged 50-65 years who had an allogeneic stem cell transplant from an unrelated donor, so the T cells may come from the graft donor. Some clones in this sample may be carry-over from other donors' samples. V gene TRBV19 combines with J gene TRBJ1-6; D is uncertain. Source: peripheral blood mononuclear cells, taken 30 days after allogeneic stem cell transplant. The CDR3 region is CASSKGLNSPLHF. The CDR3 bases are TGTGCCAGTAGTAAAGGGCTTAATTCACCCCTCCACTTT.